This TCR beta chain came from a study of cytomegalovirus exposure and HLA in healthy donors. Findings and caveats of the study: Versus the roughly 670-donor mean, an Asian-associated ancestry cluster reportedly showed fewer N-insertions in a later analysis. Rarity characterized most TCR sequences, yet some public TCRs appeared in many donors. Cytomegalovirus status was reportedly diagnosed by the classifier with high specificity and sensitivity. Sequencing artifact likely explains a cluster of highly shared sequence variants.

On this clone: What it recognizes is unknown.

The CDR3 totals 16 residues. Trimming stripped 0 bases from V and 3 bases from J, with 11 bases between. Germline V gene sequence: CDR1 SGHVS, CDR2 FNYEAQ. Vbeta (60) and Jbeta (13) primers were used in the PCR. The repertoire was sequenced with immunoSEQ multiplex PCR; TCRdb's copy has only in-frame clones and lacks some. The sample lists 180,000 or so clones; approximately 78% were seen once. V gene TRBV7-6 combines with J gene TRBJ2-2; maybe TRBD1 (5 bases). The TCR was taken from a woman in her forties or fifties in good health and CMV-seropositive. Input material: PBMCs. The CDR3 sequence: CASSLAPGLYTGELFF. The CDR3 nucleotides read TGTGCCAGCAGCTTAGCGCCAGGGCTGTACACCGGGGAGCTGTTTTTT.